One and the same sample provided the 3 T cell receptor beta chains below, sequenced in a study of cytomegalovirus exposure and HLA in healthy donors. PCR employed 60 Vbeta and 13 Jbeta primers. Libraries were prepared by immunoSEQ multiplex PCR; TCRdb keeps only in-frame clonotypes and omits some of them. The sample consists of more than 200,000 clones, 83% of them appearing once. Sequenced: PBMCs. The origin of the receptors is a girl aged 10 to 17 in good health and CMV-seronegative.

The chain has TRBV30 and TRBJ1-5, with D possibly matching TRBD1 (6 bases). Germline V gene sequence: CDR1 GTSNPN, CDR2 SVGIG (reference sequence). CDR3 length: 14 residues. The V end was cut by 0 bases, the J end by 11 bases, with 17 bases between. The CDR3 region is CAWSVKDSVLAQHF. CDR3 sequence (DNA): TGTGCCTGGAGTGTAAAGGACAGCGTCTTGGCCCAGCATTTT.

In its sample, this clone was seen a few times. The chain couples TRBV27 to TRBJ2-7; 7 bases agree with TRBD1. The CDR3 is 14 residues long. V lost 8 bases and J lost 3; bases outside the gene matches: 10. Looked up from germline, CDR1 is MNHEY and CDR2 is SMNVEV (reference sequence). DNA for the CDR3: TGTGCCAGCCGTCGTATACAGGGGCACTACGAGCAGTACTTC. This codes for CASRRIQGHYEQYF.

This clone was observed a single time. The CDR3 coding sequence is TGTGCCAGCAGTTACACTACGGGCACAGATACGCAGTATTTT. The encoded protein is CASSYTTGTDTQYF. The genes are TRBV6-6 and TRBJ2-3; D not certain. Per the germline V gene, CDR1 is MNHNY and CDR2 is SVGAGI (reference sequence). The ends were cut back, 2 bases at V and 1 base at J, with 7 bases in the middle. The CDR3 covers 14 residues.